This T cell receptor beta chain was sequenced for a study of shared clonotypes between healthy human individuals (dated by TCRdb to about 2020). Regarding the complete study: The cohort comprised two women and a few men aged 18 to 49 years. To estimate repertoire size and how much clonotypes are shared between individuals, the study performed deep sequencing of blood TCR repertoires from a handful of healthy adults. To increase sequencing depth and limit assay-specific biases, different laboratories used diverse techniques to prepare libraries and sequence TCR repertoires. Between about 0.85 and 10 billion PBMCs per donor were obtained by leukapheresis.

CDR1 and CDR2, per the germline V gene (reference sequence), are LNHDA and SQIVND. Clipping removes 0 bases from V and 7 bases from J, with 5 as the unmatched junction base count. Its CDR3 holds 14 amino acids, cysteine through phenylalanine. Only CDR3 DNA is held: 42 bases, read in frame from base 1. Donors were healthy HIV-negative adults with no recently reported acute infections or vaccinations. All donors were Caucasian adults living in Nashville, Tennessee, USA. For unsorted samples, some 100 million PBMCs were counted and genomic DNA was extracted with the QIAamp DNA Blood Mini kit. Blood was collected by leukapheresis, and PBMCs were isolated by Ficoll-Histopaque density gradient centrifugation and then cryopreserved in liquid nitrogen vapor phase. Overall study results and their limits: Because the study included a small number of donors, the genetic and exposure-history diversity represented was limited. Sampling was restricted to blood, and TCR repertoires in tissues likely differ from the TCR repertoires found in blood. Based on pairwise subsampling, the degree of clonotype sharing among donors was expected to be affected by sequencing depth.

On this clone: Which antigen it targets is not known. No per-base quality is available; no much larger clone lies one base away.

TCR CDR3 regions were amplified from genomic DNA by multiplex PCR using the deep immunoSEQ assay. Extracted genomic DNA from each cell subset was spread evenly across all wells of several immunoSEQ 96-well plates, with each plate serving as a replicate. For unsorted PBMC, roughly 330 ng genomic DNA, equal to approximately 30,000 T cell genomes, was loaded into each replicate PCR. Ten immunoSEQ deep assay plates were used to sequence unsorted PBMC genomic DNA. Purified libraries were measured with a Qubit 3.0 fluorometer, size-checked on a Bioanalyzer 2100, and measured again with the KAPA Library Quantification kit. Each immunoSEQ 96-well plate was sequenced on its own single-read 150-cycle Illumina NextSeq 550 flow cell. Turning to the authors' computational methods: Because the immunoSEQ output included only junctional sequences and no quality scores, the filtering could not be the same as the filtering used for full-length reads. To assign V/J genes and CDR3, sequences were annotated using PyIR, a Python wrapper for IgBLAST v1.9, with IMGT germline references. Reads with weak V/J assignments (E-value above 1e-6), missing CDR3, stop codons, out-of-frame junctions, or ambiguous translated residues were removed. V3J clonotypes were defined by identical inferred V gene, J gene, and CDR3 amino acid sequence. To compute the percentage overlap between repertoires, the number of shared unique clonotypes was divided by the size of the smaller repertoire. Three approaches were used to assess repertoire richness: RTK rarefaction, the Chao1 estimator, and Recon v2.1 estimates of unobserved clonotypes. Held by TCRdb, this immuneACCESS table contains in-frame sequences only and omits some clones. Under half of the omission traces to an unresolved V gene where checked; the cause of the rest is unknown. That table supplies the V and J calls and clone size; D and trimming were determined from the DNA. Recorded for this sample are about 480,000 clones; 60% to 80% of them occurred a single time. The top ten clones comprise about 12% of the sample.

This receptor chain uses TRBV19 and TRBJ2-7, and 8 junction bases match TRBD1. This sequence originates from a woman aged 35 to 49 in good health. Some clones in this sample may be carry-over from other donors' samples. The sequenced sample consisted of PBMCs. CDR3 reads: CASSIDATGDEQYF. The DNA sequence is given as TGTGCCAGTAGTATAGACGCGACAGGGGATGAGCAGTACTTC.